This section outlines one T cell receptor beta chain sequence together with its context. Its antigen is still unknown. Both 60 Vbeta primers and 13 Jbeta primers went into the PCR. Repertoires were generated with immunoSEQ multiplex PCR, while TCRdb's copy carries only in-frame clones and drops some. This sample has about 160,000 clones, with approximately 70% found just once. The source of the sample is a study of cytomegalovirus exposure and HLA in healthy donors. Study-wide context: HLA-typed donors contributed 65 million to 85 million unique TCRs, which were held in an early data release. Within the Caucasian-associated ancestry cluster were around four fifths of the approximately 400 genotyped donors. The study, taken as a whole, reports: In a later analysis, specific HLA alleles were associated with 15,000 to 20,000 TCR beta sequences at a 0.05 false discovery rate. Earlier results showed most TCR beta V segments being productive about 87% or about 30% of the time.

V was pared by 3 bases and J by 7 bases, with 16 bases between. This CDR3 contains 16 residues. Germline loops: CDR1 MNHEY, CDR2 SMNVEV (reference sequence). The chain combines TRBV27 with TRBJ1-6, with D unclear. This clonotype originated in a man in his forties in good health and CMV-seropositive. Sequenced input: PBMCs. This chain's CDR3 is CASSFIRESHNSPLHF. Here the CDR3 DNA reads TGTGCCAGCAGTTTCATCCGGGAAAGTCACAATTCACCCCTCCACTTT.